This T cell receptor beta chain was identified in a study of a mutant IDH1 vaccine in newly diagnosed glioma. Time point noted: baseline, week 1 (first vaccination visit). Treatment here: pre-vaccination baseline after standard-of-care therapy. Repertoires were generated with immunoSEQ multiplex PCR, while TCRdb's copy carries only in-frame clones and drops some. Of 23,000 or so clones in the sample, just over 90% are singletons; the top ten hold approximately 9.2%. Regarding this clone: Other DNA sequences in the sample encode the same CDR3.

This material consisted of PBMCs, taken from a glioma patient treated with radiotherapy, temozolomide or both. This sequence originates from a man in his thirties or forties with glioma.

CDR3 residues: CASSSWEGAGGTQYF. CDR3 nucleotides: TGTGCCAGCAGTTCCTGGGAGGGGGCGGGGGGGACCCAGTACTTC. This chain joins TRBV6-5 and TRBJ2-5, with a possible D match to TRBD2 (8 bases). Germline lookup yields CDR1 MNHEY and CDR2 SVGAGI. Trimming left V 4 bases short and J 7 bases short, with 19 bases between. The CDR3 covers 15 residues.